This T cell receptor (beta chain) was retrieved from a study of esophageal squamous cell carcinoma under preoperative chemotherapy. Sample time point: after preoperative PTX-NDP chemotherapy. Before surgery, patients were given preoperative paclitaxel-nedaplatin chemotherapy. The trim removed 5 bases at V and 0 bases at J, leaving 4 bases unmatched. The length of the CDR3 is 17 residues. The germline CDR1 and CDR2 sequences are SEHNR and FQNEAQ (reference sequence). TCRdb reprocessed the PCR reads with MiXCR, giving one entry per CDR3 protein. Counted here are 15,000 to 20,000 distinct CDR3 sequences, 40% to 55% occurring once; the ten biggest clones make up 25% to 30%.

This TCR was sampled from a human donor with esophageal squamous cell carcinoma. The donor label of this sample is uncertain. This rearrangement joins TRBV7-9 to TRBJ2-2; 12 positions match TRBD2. The sample here was taken from a patient given preoperative chemotherapy. The CDR3 coding sequence is TGTGCCAGCAGCCCACGGACTAGCGGGACGAACACCGGGGAGCTGTTTTTT. Translation: CASSPRTSGTNTGELFF.